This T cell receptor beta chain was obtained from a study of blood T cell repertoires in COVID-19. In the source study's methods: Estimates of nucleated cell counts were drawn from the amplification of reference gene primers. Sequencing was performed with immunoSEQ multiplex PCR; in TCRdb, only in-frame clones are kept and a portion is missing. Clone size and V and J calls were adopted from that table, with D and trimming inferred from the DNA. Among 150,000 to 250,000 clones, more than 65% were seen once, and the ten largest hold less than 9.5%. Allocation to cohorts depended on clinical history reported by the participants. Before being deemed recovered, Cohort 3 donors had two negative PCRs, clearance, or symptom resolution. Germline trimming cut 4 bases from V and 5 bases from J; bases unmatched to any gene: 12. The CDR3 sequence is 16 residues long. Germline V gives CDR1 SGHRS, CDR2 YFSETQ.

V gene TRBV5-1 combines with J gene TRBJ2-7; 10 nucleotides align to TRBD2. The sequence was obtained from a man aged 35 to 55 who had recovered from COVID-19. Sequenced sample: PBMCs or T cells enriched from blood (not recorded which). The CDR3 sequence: CASSKAGLAGANEQYF. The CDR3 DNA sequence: TGCGCCAGCAGCAAGGCGGGCCTAGCGGGGGCGAACGAGCAGTACTTC.